These 16 T cell receptor beta chains originate from one sample sequenced in a study of T cells after yellow fever vaccination. TCRdb redid the calling of the 5' RACE reads with MiXCR, one entry per CDR3 protein. Seen here are a few hundred thousand distinct CDR3 sequences, almost 4% observed once, and the top ten hold 20% to 25%. Here the sequenced sample was PBMCs, taken 5 days after the yellow fever booster vaccination. Every receptor here comes from a young man who received the YFV17D yellow fever vaccine.

The CDR3 region has the DNA TGTGCCAGCAGCGATTTAAGGGACAGGCCGAACACTGAAGCTTTCTTT. Its translation: CASSDLRDRPNTEAFF. The chain links TRBV5-6 to TRBJ1-1; 8 nucleotides match TRBD1. V lost 4 bases to trimming and J lost 1 base; unmatched junction nucleotides: 9. Germline CDR1 and CDR2: SGHDT and YYEEEE. This CDR3 is built from 16 residues.

This clonotype was found many times. The missing conserved phenylalanine or tryptophan at the end of this CDR3 makes a read error likely. No DNA is shown, since the ends of the CDR3 on it are uncertain; the CDR3 is the one TCRdb lists. The chain joins TRBV12-3 or TRBV12-4 to TRBJ2-5; the D segment call TRBD1 is taken from the table without a DNA check. Inclusive of both ends, the CDR3 amounts to 12 amino acids. The CDR3 is CATGVVGGATAV.

The chain joins TRBV2 to TRBJ2-3; maybe TRBD1 (6 bases). The V gene's germline CDR1 is SNHLY and CDR2 FYNNEI. The V end was cut by 0 bases, the J end by 5 bases, with 12 bases between. The CDR3 length is 15 residues. CDR3 sequence reads: CASSEARGGLDTQYF. CDR3 bases: TGTGCCAGCAGTGAAGCGCGAGGGGGTTTAGATACGCAGTATTTT. Full variable domain (remainder filled in from reference TRBV2 and TRBJ2-3): EPEVTQTPSHQVTQMGQEVILRCVPISNHLYFYWYRQILGQKVEFLVSFYNNEISEKSEIFDDQFSVERPDGSNFTLKIRSTKLEDSAMYFCASSEARGGLDTQYFGPGTRLTVL.

This clonotype was seen a handful of times. The chain links TRBV7-2 to TRBJ2-5; 8 bases line up with TRBD2. This CDR3 is 15 amino acids long. Unmatched junction bases numbered 9, after V lost 5 bases and J lost 4 bases. Germline-derived CDR1 and CDR2 are SGHTA and FQGNSA. The CDR3 coding sequence is TGTGCCAGCAGCCCCCCGGGACTAGTAGGAGAGACCCAGTACTTC. This gives the protein CASSPPGLVGETQYF.

The genes are TRBV6-2 or TRBV6-3 and TRBJ1-5, with 8 bases lining up with TRBD1. The length of the CDR3 is 14 residues. Germline lookup yields CDR1 MNHEY and CDR2 SVGEGT. The V segment lost 2 bases and the J segment 5 bases; nucleotides outside the gene matches: 2. The DNA for the CDR3 is TGTGCCAGCAGTTACCCGGGACAGGATCAGCCCCAGCATTTT. This translates into CASSYPGQDQPQHF.

This clonotype was detected ten times or more. The chain uses TRBV29-1 and TRBJ2-1, with D possibly TRBD2 on 5 matching bases. V was cut by 6 bases and J by 0 bases, with 12 bases left in between. CDR3 length: 14 amino acids. Germline V CDR1 and CDR2: SQVTM, ANQGSEA. The CDR3 loop reads CSVPEGSSYNEQFF. The CDR3 DNA sequence: TGCAGCGTCCCCGAAGGGAGCTCCTACAATGAGCAGTTCTTC.

There are many counts of this clonotype. This chain connects TRBV11-3 to TRBJ2-1, with TRBD2 matching 8 bases. The J segment lost 4 bases and the V segment lost 5 bases, leaving 10 bases of the junction unmatched. Per germline, CDR1 SGHNT and CDR2 YENEEA. This CDR3 is 16 amino acids long. The DNA of the CDR3 is TGTGCCAGCAGCGCGAATCGGGGGGGGACGTACAATGAGCAGTTCTTC. It yields the protein CASSANRGGTYNEQFF.

This clonotype showed up many times. The chain links TRBV4-2 to TRBJ2-4, with 7 nucleotides matching TRBD1. From germline, CDR1 is LGHNA and CDR2 YNFKEQ. The CDR3 extends over 16 amino acids. V was clipped by 0 bases and J by 7 bases; unmatched bases: 9. The CDR3 sequence is CASSQDRGQRGNIQYF. For the CDR3, the DNA is TGTGCCAGCAGCCAAGATAGGGGACAGAGAGGGAACATTCAGTACTTC.

This clonotype was observed many times. The chain has TRBV20-1 and TRBJ1-1; D might be TRBD1 (6 bases). V lost 6 bases and J 8 bases, leaving 22 bases between the germline ends. Germline lookup yields CDR1 DFQATT and CDR2 SNEGSKA (reference sequence). This CDR3 spans 14 amino acids. CDR3: CSARNRAEGAEAFF. For the CDR3, the DNA is TGCAGTGCCCGGAACAGGGCTGAGGGAGCAGAAGCTTTCTTT.

This clonotype has at least ten counts. V is TRBV29-1 and J is TRBJ1-4; D remains ambiguous. CDR3 length equals 14 residues. The V gene lost 5 bases and the J gene lost 3 bases, with 13 bases spanning the gap. Germline CDR1 and CDR2: SQVTM and ANQGSEA. The CDR3 nucleotides are TGCAGCGTTCTTCAGCTCGACGCTAATGAAAAACTGTTTTTT. Translation gives CSVLQLDANEKLFF.

In its sample, this clonotype was seen many times. The rearrangement joins TRBV18 to TRBJ2-2, with D hard to call. Per germline, CDR1 KGHSH and CDR2 LQKENI. V was cut by 3 bases and J by 5 bases, with 16 bases left in between. This CDR3 has 16 amino acids. DNA of the CDR3: TGTGCCAGCTCACCTCCGAGGCAAAGAAGGACCGGGGAGCTGTTTTTT. This translates into CASSPPRQRRTGELFF. Filled out from reference TRBV18 and TRBJ2-2, the complete variable domain reads NAGVMQNPRHLVRRRGQEARLRCSPMKGHSHVYWYRQLPEEGLKFMVYLQKENIIDESGMPKERFSAEFPKEGPSILRIQQVVRGDSAAYFCASSPPRQRRTGELFFGEGSRLTVL.

In its sample, this clonotype was seen many times. The rearrangement uses TRBV18 and TRBJ1-1, with D uncertain. In germline, CDR1 is KGHSH, CDR2 LQKENI. The CDR3 runs to 14 residues. The ends were cut back, 3 bases at V and 1 base at J, with 9 bases in the middle. The CDR3 DNA sequence: TGTGCCAGCTCACCTAGACTGGAGAACACTGAAGCTTTCTTT. This codes for CASSPRLENTEAFF.

This chain uses TRBV20-1 with TRBJ1-1; TRBD1 might be the D (6 bases). The CDR3 is 13 residues long. Germline values: CDR1 DFQATT, CDR2 SNEGSKA (reference sequence). CDR3 region: CSAMTGGLTEAFF. In DNA form, the CDR3 reads TGCAGCGCCATGACAGGCGGTCTCACTGAAGCTTTCTTT.

V is TRBV20-1 and J is TRBJ2-7, with 9 positions matching TRBD1. CDR3 length: 15 amino acids. V dropped 2 bases and J dropped 3; count of bases not matched to a gene: 8. Germline-derived CDR1 and CDR2 are DFQATT and SNEGSKA (reference sequence). This CDR3 reads CSARNPTGGNYEQYF. The CDR3 nucleotides are TGCAGTGCTAGAAATCCGACAGGGGGAAACTACGAGCAGTACTTC.

This clonotype was counted many times. V usage is TRBV7-8 and J usage is TRBJ2-3; TRBD1 might be the D (6 bases). The V end was cut by 5 bases, the J end by 5 bases, with 14 bases between. Germline V gene data show CDR1 as SGHVS and CDR2 as FQNEAQ. CDR3 size: 14 residues. The DNA for the CDR3 is TGTGCCAGCAGCGGGGGACACCTCGAAGATACGCAGTATTTT. Translation: CASSGGHLEDTQYF.

This clonotype has ten or more counts. The rearrangement links TRBV9 to TRBJ2-1; D is uncertain. V was cut by 2 bases and J by 10 bases, with 10 bases left in between. The CDR3 has 12 amino acids. Germline V gene data show CDR1 as SGDLS and CDR2 as YYNGEE. CDR3 amino acids: CASSVRTGEQFF. In nucleotides, the CDR3 is TGTGCCAGCAGCGTTCGGACCGGAGAGCAGTTCTTC.